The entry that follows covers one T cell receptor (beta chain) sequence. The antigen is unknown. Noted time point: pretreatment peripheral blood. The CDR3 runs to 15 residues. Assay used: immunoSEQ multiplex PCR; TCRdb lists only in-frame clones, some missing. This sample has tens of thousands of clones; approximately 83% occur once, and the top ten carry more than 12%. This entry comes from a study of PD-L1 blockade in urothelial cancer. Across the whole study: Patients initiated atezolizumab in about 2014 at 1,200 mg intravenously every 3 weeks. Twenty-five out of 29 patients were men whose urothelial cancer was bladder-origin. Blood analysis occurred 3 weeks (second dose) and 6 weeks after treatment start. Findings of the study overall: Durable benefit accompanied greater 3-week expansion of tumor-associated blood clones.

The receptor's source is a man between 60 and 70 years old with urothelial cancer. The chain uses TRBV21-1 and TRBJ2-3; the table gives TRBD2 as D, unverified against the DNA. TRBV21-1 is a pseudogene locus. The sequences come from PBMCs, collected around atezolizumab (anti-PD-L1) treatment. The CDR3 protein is CASSKVGGRTDTQYF. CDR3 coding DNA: TGTGCCAGCAGCAAAGTGGGGGGGCGCACAGATACGCAGTATTTT.